This T cell receptor (beta chain) comes out of a study of blood T cell repertoires in COVID-19. Study at large: Samples came from the United States, Italy and Spain, spanning acute and convalescent COVID-19.

Looked up from germline, CDR1 is SGDLS and CDR2 is YYNGEE. The CDR3 totals 17 residues. The V and J ends lost 0 bases and 4 bases respectively, with 16 bases between them. The repertoire was sequenced with immunoSEQ multiplex PCR; TCRdb's copy has only in-frame clones and lacks some. Here the sample spans around 250,000 clones, more than 70% being singletons. This receptor was taken from a man aged 80 or over with acute or convalescent COVID-19. V is TRBV9 and J is TRBJ2-2, with D possibly matching TRBD2 (5 bases). The specimen was peripheral blood. CDR3 protein: CASSVVGSNRGTGELFF. The CDR3, as DNA: TGTGCCAGCAGCGTAGTCGGGTCCAATCGGGGCACCGGGGAGCTGTTTTTT.